This T cell receptor beta chain was observed in a study of blood T cell repertoires in COVID-19. The wider study: The origin of the acute and convalescent COVID-19 samples was the United States, Italy and Spain.

In the authors' workflow: Amplifying reference gene primers gave estimates of nucleated cell counts. TCRdb's table, derived via immunoSEQ multiplex PCR, lists solely in-frame clones and lacks some. V, J and clone size are taken as reported in that table, and D and trimming were inferred from the DNA itself. The data show more than 50,000 clones, around 79% seen once. CDR1 and CDR2 (germline): SGHRS, YFSETQ. The CDR3 loop spans 16 amino acids. V lost 0 bases, J lost 5 bases, and 16 bases lay in between. Specimen: peripheral blood. This clonotype was obtained from a man between 65 and 85 years old with active or convalescent COVID-19. The V call is TRBV5-1, the J call TRBJ2-3; no clear D. The CDR3 sequence: CASSLAGANSGDTQYF. The CDR3 nucleotides are TGCGCCAGCAGCTTGGCCGGCGCCAACAGTGGAGATACGCAGTATTTT.